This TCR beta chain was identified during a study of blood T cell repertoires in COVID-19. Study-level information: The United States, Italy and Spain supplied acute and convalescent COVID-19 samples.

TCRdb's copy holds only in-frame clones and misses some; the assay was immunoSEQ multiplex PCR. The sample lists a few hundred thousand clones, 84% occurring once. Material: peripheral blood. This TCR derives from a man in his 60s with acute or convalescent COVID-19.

The CDR3, as DNA: TGTGCCAGCAGCTTAGCCGGGACAGGGAGCGGCTACACCTTC. This translates into CASSLAGTGSGYTF. The V call is TRBV7-2, the J call TRBJ1-2, with 9 bases aligning to TRBD1. This CDR3 has 14 amino acids. Germline-derived CDR1 and CDR2 are SGHTA and FQGNSA. The ends lost 0 bases at V and 8 bases at J; junction bases unmatched: 4.